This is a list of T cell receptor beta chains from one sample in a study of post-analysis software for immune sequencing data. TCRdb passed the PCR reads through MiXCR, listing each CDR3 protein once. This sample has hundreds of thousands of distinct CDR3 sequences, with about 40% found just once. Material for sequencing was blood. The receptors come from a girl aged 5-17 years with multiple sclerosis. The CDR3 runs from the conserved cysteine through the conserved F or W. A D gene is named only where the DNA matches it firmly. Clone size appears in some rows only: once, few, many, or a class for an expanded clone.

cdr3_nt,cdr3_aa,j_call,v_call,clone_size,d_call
TGTGCCAGCAGTCCTGGGACTATGGTAACCTACAATGAGCAGTTCTTC,CASSPGTMVTYNEQFF,TRBJ2-1,TRBV12-3/TRBV12-4,.,TRBD2
TGTTCCAGCAGCCCCCGGGAGGGCTACACCTTC,CSSSPREGYTF,TRBJ1-2,TRBV7-9,.,.
TGTGCCAGCAGCCTTTACGGACAGGGTTCTACCTACGAGCAGTACTTC,CASSLYGQGSTYEQYF,TRBJ2-7,TRBV9,.,TRBD1
TGTGCCAGCAGTTTAGCGACAGGGGGAACAGATACGCAGTATTTT,CASSLATGGTDTQYF,TRBJ2-3,TRBV12-3/TRBV12-4,.,TRBD1
TGTGCCAGCAGCTTTGAATTGAATGAGCAGTTCTTC,CASSFELNEQFF,TRBJ2-1,TRBV7-2,few,.
TGTGCCACCAGCAGAACAGCGAACACCGGGGAGCTGTTTTTT,CATSRTANTGELFF,TRBJ2-2,TRBV15,.,.
TGTACCAGCAGGTACAGGGGGAATGAGCAGTTCTTC,CTSRYRGNEQFF,TRBJ2-1,TRBV5-6,.,TRBD1
TGTGCCACCAGCTCCGGGACAGGGGTTTACGAGCAGTACTTC,CATSSGTGVYEQYF,TRBJ2-7,TRBV24-1,few,TRBD1
TGCGCCAGCAGCCCACCCTTAGGGAGGGAACAGTACTTC,CASSPPLGREQYF,TRBJ2-5,TRBV5-1,.,TRBD2
TGTGCCAGTAGTATTCTAGCGGGAGCAGGCTCCTACAATGAGCAGTTCTTC,CASSILAGAGSYNEQFF,TRBJ2-1,TRBV19,few,TRBD2
TGCAGCGTTGAAGATCAAGGTAGCGCCCACCATGAGCAGTTCTTC,CSVEDQGSAHHEQFF,TRBJ2-1,TRBV29-1,few,.
TGTGCCATCAGTGACAAGCTTGCCTACGAGCAGTACTTC,CAISDKLAYEQYF,TRBJ2-7,TRBV10-3,few,.
TGTGCCAGCACCGATTGGCGGACAGGCTTTTACGGACCCCTCCACTTT,CASTDWRTGFYGPLHF,TRBJ1-6,TRBV6-2/TRBV6-3,.,TRBD1
TGCGCCAGCAGCGGGTTGGTAGGACAGGGGGAAATTGGCTACACCTTC,CASSGLVGQGEIGYTF,TRBJ1-2,TRBV4-1,few,TRBD1
TGTGCCAGCAGTTCTAGCGGAGTGGGGTCAGATACGCAGTATTTT,CASSSSGVGSDTQYF,TRBJ2-3,TRBV12-3/TRBV12-4,few,TRBD2
TGCGCCAGCAGCCAAGATTTCGACCCAAGGGGGAATGAGCAGTTCTTC,CASSQDFDPRGNEQFF,TRBJ2-1,TRBV4-1,.,.
TGTGCCACCAGCAGAGATCGGACTAGCGGGGAGACCCAGTACTTC,CATSRDRTSGETQYF,TRBJ2-5,TRBV15,.,TRBD2
TGTGCCAGCAGCAAACGGACTAGCGGGGGGGCTGGGGCCAACGTCCTGACTTTC,CASSKRTSGGAGANVLTF,TRBJ2-6,TRBV7-2,few,TRBD2
TGCAGCGTTGGAACGGCCTGGGAAGGGTCCGGGGAGGTGTTTTTT,CSVGTAWEGSGEVFF,TRBJ2-2,TRBV29-1,.,.
TGTGCCAGCAGTTTGAGTGGAAGAGATGCGCAGTATTTT,CASSLSGRDAQYF,TRBJ2-3,TRBV12-3/TRBV12-4,.,.
TGTGCCAGCAGTGCATCCGGGACCCTTAAGGGTGAGCAGTTCTTC,CASSASGTLKGEQFF,TRBJ2-1,TRBV12-3/TRBV12-4,.,.
TGCGCCAGCAGCTTTTCAGGGGAGGGCTACGAGCAGTACTTC,CASSFSGEGYEQYF,TRBJ2-7,TRBV5-1,.,.
TGTGCCAGCAGTTATTGGTTCGCGACAGAGAATCAGCCCCAGCATTTT,CASSYWFATENQPQHF,TRBJ1-5,TRBV6-2/TRBV6-3,.,.
TGTGCCAGCAATAGGGGGGGGGTCCAAGAGACCCAGTACTTC,CASNRGGVQETQYF,TRBJ2-5,TRBV7-2,.,.
TGCAGTGCTAGATTTGGGAATGAGCAGTTCTTC,CSARFGNEQFF,TRBJ2-1,TRBV20-1,.,.
TGCAGTGCTAGAGTCTTCGGGAGCGGCGATGAGCAGTTCTTC,CSARVFGSGDEQFF,TRBJ2-1,TRBV20-1,once,.
TGTGCCAGCAGTCCAACCTCAGTGCATAGCAATCAGCCCCAGCATTTT,CASSPTSVHSNQPQHF,TRBJ1-5,TRBV27,.,.
TGTGCCAGCAGTCCTATCCCCTGGACAGCTGCTAATTCACCCCTCCACTTT,CASSPIPWTAANSPLHF,TRBJ1-6,TRBV12-3/TRBV12-4,once,.
TGTGCCAGCAGCTTAGATCCGGGACAGCCGCCGTACTTC,CASSLDPGQPPYF,TRBJ2-5,TRBV7-6,few,TRBD1
TGTGCCGGCAGCTCACAGGGCTTCTATGGCTACACCTTC,CAGSSQGFYGYTF,TRBJ1-2,TRBV12-3/TRBV12-4,.,.
TGTGCCAGCACTCTGAATAATTCACCCCTCCACTTT,CASTLNNSPLHF,TRBJ1-6,TRBV3-1,few,.
TGTGCCACTGGGGGCACAGATACGCAGTATTTT,CATGGTDTQYF,TRBJ2-3,TRBV15,.,.
TGTGCCAGCCGGCGGGGTTCTGGCTACACCTTC,CASRRGSGYTF,TRBJ1-2,TRBV2,once,.
TGTGCCAGCAGTGGGTACCGGGGGTTCACAGATACGCAGTATTTT,CASSGYRGFTDTQYF,TRBJ2-3,TRBV2,.,.
TGCGCCAGCAGCCAAGAGGGCGAAAAACTGTTTTTT,CASSQEGEKLFF,TRBJ1-4,TRBV4-1,.,.
TGCGCCAGCAGCTTAGGACAGGGGGCAAGCGATACGCAGTATTTT,CASSLGQGASDTQYF,TRBJ2-3,TRBV5-1,.,TRBD1
TGCAGCGTTGAAGCAGGCGGGTTCGATTTCTATGGCTACACCTTC,CSVEAGGFDFYGYTF,TRBJ1-2,TRBV29-1,.,.
TGTGCCAGCAGGGGACTAGCGGGCTACGAGCAGTACTTC,CASRGLAGYEQYF,TRBJ2-7,TRBV12-3/TRBV12-4,few,TRBD2
TGTGCCAGCAGCAACGATTTGGGACAGGGGCAAACTGGGGCCAACGTCCTGACTTTC,CASSNDLGQGQTGANVLTF,TRBJ2-6,TRBV12-3/TRBV12-4,.,TRBD1
TGTGCCAGCAGCTTGGAGGTAGCGGGCGCCACCGGGGATACGCAGTATTTT,CASSLEVAGATGDTQYF,TRBJ2-3,TRBV5-5,few,TRBD2
TGTGCCAGCAGTTGGGAGGGTGAAGCTTTCTTT,CASSWEGEAFF,TRBJ1-1,TRBV7-9,.,.
TGTGCCAGCAGCCTCATAAGACAGGGTGGCGAGACCCAGTACTTC,CASSLIRQGGETQYF,TRBJ2-5,TRBV5-8,few,TRBD1
TGTGCCAGCAGTACAGCCACAGATACGCAGTATTTT,CASSTATDTQYF,TRBJ2-3,TRBV12-3/TRBV12-4,.,.
TGTGCCAGCAGTCCCCGGGCAGGGTGGGGCAACTATGGCTACACCTTC,CASSPRAGWGNYGYTF,TRBJ1-2,TRBV12-3/TRBV12-4,few,.
TGTGCCATCAGGGGCGGGGTTTATGGCTACACCTTC,CAIRGGVYGYTF,TRBJ1-2,TRBV10-3,.,.
TGCGCCAGCTTCGGGAGGGGAAGGGGATCCTTATACAATGAGCAGTTCTTC,CASFGRGRGSLYNEQFF,TRBJ2-1,TRBV10-2,.,TRBD2
TGTGCCAGCAGCCCGGGACTAGCGGACTACTACGAGCAGTACTTC,CASSPGLADYYEQYF,TRBJ2-7,TRBV6-5,.,TRBD2
TGTGCCAGCAGTTGGACTAGCGGGAGCAGTGAGCAGTTCTTC,CASSWTSGSSEQFF,TRBJ2-1,TRBV12-3/TRBV12-4,.,TRBD2
TGCGCCAGCAGCCCAACGACAGGGGGCGGGAAAACTGAAGCTTTCTTT,CASSPTTGGGKTEAFF,TRBJ1-1,TRBV5-1,.,TRBD1
TGCAGCGTTGAGGCAGGGGCTCATTACGAGCAGTACTTC,CSVEAGAHYEQYF,TRBJ2-7,TRBV29-1,.,.
TGTGCCACCAGCAGAGATAAATCCCAACTGAATCCACTGTTTTTT,CATSRDKSQLNPLFF,TRBJ1-4,TRBV15,.,.
TGTGCCAGCAGTGGACCTCGCACAGATACGCAGTATTTT,CASSGPRTDTQYF,TRBJ2-3,TRBV6-2/TRBV6-3,.,.
TGCAGTGCCACTGGACTAGCGGGAGGGTCCTACGAGCAGTACTTC,CSATGLAGGSYEQYF,TRBJ2-7,TRBV20-1,many,TRBD2
TGCAGCGTTGAAGATCAGACAGTTGAGGGCTACACCTTC,CSVEDQTVEGYTF,TRBJ1-2,TRBV29-1,.,.